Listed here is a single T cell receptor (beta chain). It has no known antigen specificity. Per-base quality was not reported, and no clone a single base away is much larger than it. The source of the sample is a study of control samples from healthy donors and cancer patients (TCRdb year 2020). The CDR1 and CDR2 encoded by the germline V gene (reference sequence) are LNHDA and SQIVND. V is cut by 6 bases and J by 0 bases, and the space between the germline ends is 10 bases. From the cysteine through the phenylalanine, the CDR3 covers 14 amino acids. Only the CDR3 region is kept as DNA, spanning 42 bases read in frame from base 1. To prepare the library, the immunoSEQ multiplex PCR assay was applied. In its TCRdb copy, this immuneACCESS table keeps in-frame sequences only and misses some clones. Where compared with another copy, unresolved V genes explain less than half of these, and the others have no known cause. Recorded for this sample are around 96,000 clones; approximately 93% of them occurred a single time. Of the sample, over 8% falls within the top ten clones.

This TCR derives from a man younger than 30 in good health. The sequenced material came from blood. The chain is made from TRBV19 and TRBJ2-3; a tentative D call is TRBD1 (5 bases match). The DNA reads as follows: TGTGCCAGTAGAGACGACAGAAGCACAGATACGCAGTATTTT. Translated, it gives CASRDDRSTDTQYF. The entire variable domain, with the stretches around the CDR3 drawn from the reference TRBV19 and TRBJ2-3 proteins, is DGGITQSPKYLFRKEGQNVTLSCEQNLNHDAMYWYRQDPGQGLRLIYYSQIVNDFQKGDIAEGYSVSREKKESFPLTVTSAQKNPTAFYLCASRDDRSTDTQYFGPGTRLTVL.